Presented here are 16 T cell receptor beta chains from one specimen sequenced in a study of beta chain features in type 1 diabetes. Expressed TCRB transcripts got sequenced, as all isolated RNA was reverse transcribed. TCRdb's table, derived via immunoSEQ multiplex PCR, lists solely in-frame clones and lacks some. The sample has nearly 250,000 clones; 12% to 15% are singletons. The sequenced material came from naive CD4+ T cells from blood. The source of these receptors is a woman between 40 and 50 years old in good health.

The sample holds a few counts of this clone. Here the CDR3 DNA reads TGTGCCAGCAGCCCATCGCTAAATGAGCAGTTCTTC. Its translation is CASSPSLNEQFF. The chain is built from TRBV7-2 and TRBJ2-1; D uncertain. This CDR3 has 12 amino acids. Trimming cost V 5 bases and J 7 bases, with 9 bases left between them. Germline V gives CDR1 SGHTA, CDR2 FQGNSA.

This clone was seen a handful of times. The rearrangement links TRBV5-5 to TRBJ1-1, with a tentative D call TRBD1 (6 bases). CDR3 length equals 14 residues. CDR1 is SGHKS, CDR2 YYEKEE, per germline (reference sequence). With 2 bases removed from V and 4 bases from J, the gap between germline ends came to 12 bases. CDR3 sequence (DNA): TGTGCCAGCAGCTTCCGACAGGTCCCCACTGAAGCTTTCTTT. This gives the protein CASSFRQVPTEAFF.

Only a few counts were recorded for this clone. The chain joins TRBV11-2 to TRBJ2-3, with D possibly TRBD1 on 6 matching bases. There are 15 residues in the CDR3. V dropped 5 bases and J dropped 0 bases, with 12 bases sitting between them. Germline V gene sequence: CDR1 SGHAT, CDR2 FQNNGV. The CDR3 coding sequence is TGTGCCAGCAGCCGCCGGACAGTAAGCACAGATACGCAGTATTTT. It codes for CASSRRTVSTDTQYF.

A few counts support this clone. The chain joins TRBV7-9 to TRBJ2-7; TRBD1 matches 9 bases. Germline CDR1 is SEHNR and CDR2 is FQNEAQ (reference sequence). This CDR3 contains 16 residues. With V trimmed by 2 bases and J by 5 bases, 10 bases remained unmatched. CDR3 loop: CASSLNRGQGFNEQYF. CDR3 DNA sequence: TGTGCCAGCAGCTTAAATCGCGGACAGGGGTTCAACGAGCAGTACTTC.

This clone was picked up a small number of times. The rearrangement uses TRBV7-2 and TRBJ2-3, with 9 bases fitting TRBD1. This CDR3 contains 15 residues. V lost 5 bases, J lost 1 base, and 4 bases stayed unmatched. Germline loops: CDR1 SGHTA, CDR2 FQGNSA. In DNA, the CDR3 is TGTGCCAGCAGCCTGGACAGGGGACGCACAGATACGCAGTATTTT. It encodes CASSLDRGRTDTQYF.

A few counts support this clone. The chain is built from TRBV10-3 and TRBJ2-5, with 9 nucleotides matching TRBD1. From germline, CDR1 is ENHRY and CDR2 SYGVKD. V gave up 9 bases and J gave up 4 bases; unmatched junction bases: 3. The CDR3 is 12 amino acids. CDR3 DNA: TGTGCCATTGGACAGGGGAGAGAGACCCAGTACTTC. It is translated as CAIGQGRETQYF.

The rearrangement links TRBV7-9 to TRBJ2-5, with TRBD1 as a possible D gene (5 bases). CDR3 length equals 14 residues. V was clipped by 6 bases and J by 11 bases, with 22 bases between them. Germline CDR1 and CDR2: SEHNR and FQNEAQ (reference sequence). CDR3 protein: CASRAQGALDEQYF. The CDR3 coding sequence is TGTGCCAGCAGAGCCCAAGGGGCGCTAGATGAGCAGTACTTC.

This clone was counted only a few times. The CDR3 sequence: CASTRGEGQGVRAYGYTF. In DNA, the CDR3 is TGTGCCAGCACCCGGGGGGAAGGACAGGGGGTTCGGGCCTATGGCTACACCTTC. The V gene is TRBV2, the J gene TRBJ1-2; 10 bases are a match to TRBD1. The CDR3 spans 18 residues. Germline CDR1 and CDR2: SNHLY and FYNNEI. Germline trimming cut 7 bases from V and 4 bases from J; bases unmatched to any gene: 18.

This clone was seen repeatedly, ten times or more. This chain's CDR3 is CASSPGTRNTGELFF. The CDR3 bases are TGTGCCAGCAGCCCGGGGACAAGGAACACCGGGGAGCTGTTTTTT. V is TRBV13 and J is TRBJ2-2; possibly TRBD1 for D (6 bases). Germline V lookup: CDR1 PRHDT, CDR2 FYEKMQ (reference sequence). The CDR3 is made up of 15 amino acids. Trimming removed 5 bases at V and 1 base at J, with 11 bases between.

This clone occurred a few times. The chain links TRBV7-2 to TRBJ1-1; TRBD1 agrees at 10 bases. CDR1 SGHTA and CDR2 FQGNSA come from the germline V gene. The CDR3 runs to 15 residues. The V gene end was trimmed by 5 bases and the J gene end by 4 bases; junction bases not matched to a gene: 7. The CDR3 bases are TGTGCCAGCAGCACCCGGACAGGGGGGTCCACTGAAGCTTTCTTT. Translation gives CASSTRTGGSTEAFF.

The gene calls are TRBV5-1 and TRBJ1-2; TRBD1 aligns across 9 bases. CDR3 length equals 15 residues. Trimming removed 4 bases from V and 3 bases from J; junction bases left unmatched: 7. Germline V CDR1 and CDR2: SGHRS, YFSETQ. The CDR3 nucleotides read TGCGCCAGCAGCGCGACAGGGGGACGCGACTATGGCTACACCTTC. Amino acid sequence: CASSATGGRDYGYTF.

The table lists this clone with a few counts. J is TRBJ2-3 and V is TRBV5-1; 8 bases agree with TRBD2. Per germline, CDR1 SGHRS and CDR2 YFSETQ. CDR3 length equals 14 residues. V lost 2 bases and J lost 5; bases outside the gene matches: 4. In nucleotides, the CDR3 is TGCGCCAGCAGCTTAGGAAGCGGGGGAGATACGCAGTATTTT. The encoded protein is CASSLGSGGDTQYF.

The chain joins TRBV10-2 to TRBJ1-1, with D tentatively TRBD1 (6 bases). CDR1 is WSHSY and CDR2 is SAAADI in the germline V gene. This CDR3 comprises 11 residues. V dropped 6 bases and J dropped 7 bases, with 9 bases sitting between them. The CDR3 nucleotides read TGCGCCAGCAGGAAACAGGGTGAAGCTTTCTTT. This sequence encodes CASRKQGEAFF.

This clone was seen a few times. V and J are TRBV4-1 and TRBJ2-1; 10 bases align to TRBD1. V lost 5 bases to trimming and J lost 8 bases; unmatched junction nucleotides: 12. The CDR3 is 16 residues long. Germline V lookup: CDR1 MGHRA, CDR2 YSYEKL. CDR3 residues: CASSVPPGQGFDEQFF. The CDR3 nucleotides read TGCGCCAGCAGCGTTCCGCCGGGACAGGGGTTCGATGAGCAGTTCTTC.

The table lists this clone with a few counts. J is TRBJ1-2 and V is TRBV6-5; 7 nucleotides align to TRBD1. The germline V gene has CDR1 MNHEY and CDR2 SVGAGI. Trimming removed 6 bases from V and 6 bases from J; junction bases left unmatched: 10. This CDR3 has 14 amino acids. The CDR3 bases are TGTGCCAGCAGACCGGACATAGGGGGCAATGGCTACACCTTC. It yields the protein CASRPDIGGNGYTF.

This clone was seen more than once but under ten times. The V and J genes are TRBV14 and TRBJ2-1; D remains ambiguous. Germline-derived CDR1 and CDR2 are SGHDN and FVKESK. CDR3 length: 14 residues. The ends were cut back, 2 bases at V and 3 bases at J, with 8 bases in the middle. The CDR3 DNA follows: TGTGCCAGCAGCCAAAGTAGTGTCTACAATGAGCAGTTCTTC. As protein: CASSQSSVYNEQFF.